This T cell receptor beta chain was obtained from a study of regulatory T cells in long-lasting Graves disease. Through Arm-PCR of CDR3 regions and iRepertoire HTBI primers, TCR beta libraries were built. Methods used by the authors: Among the samples, around 58 TRBV and some 13 TRBJ segments were identified. In TCRdb, the multiplex PCR reads were re-called with MiXCR into one record per CDR3 protein. The V and J calls and clone size are TCRdb's, not the authors'. This table has 450,000 or so distinct CDR3 sequences, 20% appearing once. Time point noted: persistent/refractory GD, antithyroid drugs over 5 years with positive TRAb. Isolated PBMC RNA provided the starting material for the TCR library. Recruitment took place at an endocrinology department in Xi'an, China. General study results and limits: Lower TCR diversity was seen in persistent Graves' patients than in newly diagnosed ones. Whereas 966 public clonotypes were shared by new patients, persistent patients shared more, at some 2,900.

Germline loops: CDR1 SQVTM, CDR2 ANQGSEA. J was trimmed by 0 bases and V by 2 bases; bases with no gene match: 9. This CDR3 is 16 amino acids long. This clonotype showed up just a few times. The target antigen is unknown. The specimen comprised peripheral blood mononuclear cells (PBMCs), sampled when the disease was refractory, from a patient treated with antithyroid drugs. The chain combines TRBV29-1 with TRBJ1-2; 7 bases fit TRBD1. This sequence was found in a female donor with Graves disease. The DNA for the CDR3 is TGCAGCGTTGAATTCCCTCGCGGGACAGCTAACTATGGCTACACCTTC. It yields the protein CSVEFPRGTANYGYTF.